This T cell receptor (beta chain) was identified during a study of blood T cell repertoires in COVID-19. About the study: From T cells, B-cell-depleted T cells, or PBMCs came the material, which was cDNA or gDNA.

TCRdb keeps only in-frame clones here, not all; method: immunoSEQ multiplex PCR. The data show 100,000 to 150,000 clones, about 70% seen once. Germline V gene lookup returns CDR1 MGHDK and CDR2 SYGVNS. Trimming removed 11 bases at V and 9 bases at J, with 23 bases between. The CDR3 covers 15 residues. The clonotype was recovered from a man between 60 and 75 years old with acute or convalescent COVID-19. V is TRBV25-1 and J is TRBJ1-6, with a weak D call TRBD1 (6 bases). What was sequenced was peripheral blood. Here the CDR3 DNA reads TGTGCCTCTTCTCTCGGGCAGGGGAGTTTTTCACCCCTCCACTTT. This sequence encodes CASSLGQGSFSPLHF.